Below are 5 T cell receptor beta chains sequenced from a single sample in a study of radiation and T cells in renal cell carcinoma. The method was immunoSEQ multiplex PCR; TCRdb's version includes in-frame clones alone and lacks a portion of them. The sample has around 64,000 clones, 60% to 85% seen once. Sample time point: blood 4 weeks post-SBRT, at nephrectomy. Treatment noted: 15 Gy SBRT to primary tumor, nephrectomy 4 weeks later. Sequencing used blood, obtained from a patient whose treatment included radiotherapy and nephrectomy. These receptors originate from a man aged 55 to 70 with renal cell carcinoma.

The chain combines TRBV5-1 with TRBJ2-7, with TRBD1 matching over 10 bases. With V trimmed by 4 bases and J by 0 bases, 7 bases remained unmatched. This CDR3 is built from 16 residues. CDR1 is SGHRS and CDR2 is YFSETQ in the germline V gene. The CDR3 spells CASSPTTGGLSYEQYF. The CDR3 nucleotides are TGCGCCAGCAGCCCGACGACAGGGGGCCTCTCCTACGAGCAGTACTTC.

The rearrangement links TRBV4-2 to TRBJ2-3, with 10 bases fitting TRBD2. Per germline, CDR1 LGHNA and CDR2 YNFKEQ. The V and J ends lost 1 base and 0 bases, in that order; junction bases with no gene match: 1. This CDR3 is 16 amino acids long. CDR3 protein: CASSQVLAGSTDTQYF. The CDR3 nucleotides read TGTGCCAGCAGCCAAGTACTAGCGGGGAGCACAGATACGCAGTATTTT.

CDR3: CASSPGPNTDTQYF. DNA of the CDR3: TGTGCCAGCAGCCCGGGACCTAATACAGATACGCAGTATTTT. The chain carries TRBV5-6 and TRBJ2-3; D is possibly TRBD1 or TRBD2 (5 bases each). CDR3 size: 14 residues. Trimming took off 4 bases at V and 3 bases at J, with 12 bases between the two ends. Germline CDR1 reads SGHDT; CDR2 reads YYEEEE. Complete variable domain (other parts from reference TRBV5-6 and TRBJ2-3): DAGVTQSPTHLIKTRGQQVTLRCSPKSGHDTVSWYQQALGQGPQFIFQYYEEEERQRGNFPDRFSGHQFPNYSSELNVNALLLGDSALYLCASSPGPNTDTQYFGPGTRLTVL.

The chain's CDR3 is CASSLTRTGGNSGNTIYF. The CDR3 region has the DNA TGTGCCAGCAGCCTAACACGGACAGGGGGCAACTCTGGAAACACCATATATTTT. This rearrangement joins TRBV13 to TRBJ1-3; TRBD1 matches 11 bases. This CDR3 has 18 amino acids. The germline V gene has CDR1 PRHDT and CDR2 FYEKMQ (reference sequence). The V gene end was trimmed by 5 bases and the J gene end by 0 bases; junction bases not matched to a gene: 9.

The chain is built from TRBV9 and TRBJ2-5; TRBD2 matches at 7 bases. The CDR3 consists of 14 residues. Per germline, CDR1 SGDLS and CDR2 YYNGEE. The junction had 2 bases not matched to a gene; V was cut back by 0 bases and J by 3 bases. In DNA form, the CDR3 reads TGTGCCAGCAGCGTAGGGAGCGGGGAAGAGACCCAGTACTTC. Encoded protein: CASSVGSGEETQYF.